Described below is a single T cell receptor (beta chain) sequence and its context. Its target is not known. The data are from a study of siplizumab effects on memory and regulatory T cells. The study, taken as a whole, reports: The Treg-derived share of mappable alloreactive CD4+ clones averaged about 68% with siplizumab and around 26% in controls.

The germline gives CDR1 SQVTM, CDR2 ANQGSEA. Trimming stripped 5 bases from V and 6 bases from J, with 8 bases between. CDR3 size: 11 residues. About 10^5 TCR templates were measured in each sample. Profiled with immunoSEQ multiplex PCR; TCRdb holds only in-frame clones, not every one. The sample consists of about 69,000 clones, approximately 89% of them appearing once. The material sequenced was Tregs sorted from blood. This TCR came from a human donor in good health. The chain employs TRBV29-1 and TRBJ2-1; D not certain. CDR3 loop: CSVRRANEQFF. As DNA, the CDR3 is TGCAGCGTTAGGAGAGCCAATGAGCAGTTCTTC.